The text below deals with one TCR beta chain. What it binds is not known. The sample belongs to a study of shared clonotypes between healthy human individuals. Both subsets, CD45RA+ naive and CD45RA-negative memory, were split from the CD4+ cells. The authors split each subset's genomic DNA evenly across several immunoSEQ plates. How the authors handled the data: Junction-only immunoSEQ data arrived without quality scores, meaning filtering differed. Measured with immunoSEQ multiplex PCR; TCRdb has only the in-frame clones, and not every one. V, J and clone size derive from that table, while D and trimming were established from the DNA sequence. This table has some 2,500,000 clones, approximately 93% appearing once. Study observations and caveats: Several donors showed sharing of around 5% of naive CD4 clonotypes.

This TCR derives from a man younger than 30 in good health. Some clones in this sample may be carry-over from other donors' samples. Specimen: naive CD4+ T cells from PBMCs. Documented subset: CD45RA+ positively selected.

The CDR3 loop is CASSPPSGSEAFF. The CDR3 region has the DNA TGCGCCAGCAGCCCGCCTTCAGGGTCTGAAGCTTTCTTT. The rearrangement links TRBV4-1 to TRBJ1-1; D may be TRBD1 (5 bases). This CDR3 spans 13 amino acids. V gave up 4 bases and J gave up 6 bases, with 12 bases separating them. The V gene's germline CDR1 is MGHRA and CDR2 YSYEKL.